These T cell receptor beta chains were read from a single sample in a study of blood T cell repertoires in COVID-19. Assay: immunoSEQ multiplex PCR; the TCRdb copy retains only in-frame clones and omits some. This table has about 100,000 clones, over 85% appearing once. Sequenced sample: peripheral blood. Receptors originate from a man between 65 and 79 years old with acute or convalescent COVID-19. CDR3s include the opening cysteine and the closing phenylalanine or tryptophan. The D gene is left open where the match is weak. Clone size is stated in some rows and not others, as once, few, many or a class when expanded.

14 | - | TRBJ1-1 | TRBV10-2 | - | CASSVGREETEAFF | TGCGCCAGCAGTGTGGGCAGGGAGGAGACTGAAGCTTTCTTT
15 | - | TRBJ2-1 | TRBV7-8 | once | CASSLSGSAKGEQFF | TGTGCCAGCAGCTTGTCGGGGAGCGCTAAGGGTGAGCAGTTCTTC
13 | TRBD1 | TRBJ2-7 | TRBV19 | - | CASLGTGTYEQYF | TGTGCCAGTTTGGGGACAGGGACCTACGAGCAGTACTTC
13 | - | TRBJ1-6 | TRBV6-5 | few | CASSRGTNSPLHF | TGTGCCAGCAGCCGCGGTACAAATTCACCCCTCCACTTT
14 | - | TRBJ1-6 | TRBV6-5 | - | CASRTGRYDSPLHF | TGTGCCAGCAGAACAGGACGATACGATTCACCCCTCCACTTT
17 | TRBD1 | TRBJ1-6 | TRBV19 | - | CASSIAPTGAPVAPLHF | TGTGCCAGTAGTATAGCCCCGACAGGGGCCCCGGTGGCACCCCTCCACTTT
14 | - | TRBJ2-1 | TRBV7-9 | - | CASSLVSGDNEQFF | TGTGCCAGCAGCTTAGTCTCAGGGGACAATGAGCAGTTCTTC
12 | TRBD1 | TRBJ1-1 | TRBV29-1 | - | CSTGQGNTEAFF | TGCAGCACGGGACAGGGCAACACTGAAGCTTTCTTT
15 | TRBD1 | TRBJ1-5 | TRBV16 | once | CASSLRQGMDQPQHF | TGTGCCAGCAGCCTCCGACAGGGGATGGATCAGCCCCAGCATTTT
20 | - | TRBJ1-6 | TRBV14 | - | CASSQLQGKAITSNNSPLHF | TGTGCCAGCAGCCAACTTCAGGGTAAAGCAATTACCTCAAATAATTCACCCCTCCACTTT
14 | - | TRBJ2-2 | TRBV19 | - | CASSQTENTGELFF | TGTGCCAGTAGCCAGACAGAAAACACCGGGGAGCTGTTTTTT
15 | TRBD1 | TRBJ1-1 | TRBV27 | - | CASSIRGRWLAEAFF | TGTGCCAGCAGTATCAGGGGGCGCTGGCTGGCTGAAGCTTTCTTT
13 | - | TRBJ2-7 | TRBV28 | - | CASSTTVPYEQYF | TGTGCCAGCAGTACCACGGTCCCCTACGAGCAGTACTTC
14 | TRBD1 | TRBJ1-1 | TRBV7-3 | - | CASSPGQGNTEAFF | TGTGCCAGCAGCCCCGGACAGGGGAACACTGAAGCTTTCTTT
14 | TRBD1 | TRBJ1-4 | TRBV5-1 | - | CASSLAQGNEKLFF | TGCGCCAGCAGCTTGGCACAGGGGAATGAAAAACTGTTTTTT
16 | - | TRBJ2-3 | TRBV7-9 | - | CASSLGAGSFTDTQYF | TGTGCCAGCAGTTTAGGGGCGGGGTCCTTCACAGATACGCAGTATTTT
11 | - | TRBJ1-1 | TRBV28 | - | CASSFWREAFF | TGTGCCAGCAGTTTTTGGAGAGAAGCTTTCTTT
14 | - | TRBJ1-3 | TRBV4-1 | - | CASSLLSAGNTIYF | TGCGCCAGCAGCCTTCTCAGTGCTGGAAACACCATATATTTT
15 | - | TRBJ1-1 | TRBV6-5 | once | CASSYSWRGDTEAFF | TGTGCCAGCAGTTACTCGTGGCGGGGCGACACTGAAGCTTTCTTT
14 | TRBD2 | TRBJ2-1 | TRBV11-2 | - | CASFASGELGEQFF | TGTGCCAGCTTTGCTAGCGGGGAGTTGGGTGAGCAGTTCTTC
15 | - | TRBJ2-7 | TRBV27 | few | CASSLGSGDPYEQYF | TGTGCCAGCAGTTTAGGGTCAGGGGATCCCTACGAGCAGTACTTC
16 | TRBD1 | TRBJ2-5 | TRBV5-1 | - | CASSLPFGTGGETQYF | TGCGCCAGCAGCTTACCGTTCGGGACAGGGGGAGAGACCCAGTACTTC
14 | - | TRBJ1-6 | TRBV27 | - | CASSPGGRNSPLHF | TGTGCCAGCAGTCCGGGGGGGAGGAATTCACCCCTCCACTTT
14 | - | TRBJ2-7 | TRBV7-9 | - | CASSFQEVAYEQYF | TGTGCCAGCAGCTTTCAGGAGGTGGCCTACGAGCAGTACTTC
15 | TRBD1 | TRBJ1-2 | TRBV10-2 | - | CASSALGQGEYGYTF | TGCGCCAGCAGTGCCTTGGGACAGGGAGAGTATGGCTACACCTTC
13 | - | TRBJ1-2 | TRBV28 | - | CASSLVSRDGYTF | TGTGCCAGCAGCCTGGTGAGTCGTGATGGCTACACCTTC
16 | TRBD2 | TRBJ2-5 | TRBV7-9 | - | CASSIGTSGGWETQYF | TGTGCCAGCAGCATCGGGACTAGCGGGGGGTGGGAGACCCAGTACTTC
13 | TRBD2 | TRBJ2-3 | TRBV2 | - | CARRLAGTDTQYF | TGTGCCAGGCGACTAGCCGGCACAGATACGCAGTATTTT
13 | - | TRBJ2-7 | TRBV27 | - | CASSRQGPYEQYF | TGTGCCAGCAGCCGCCAGGGGCCTTACGAGCAGTACTTC
16 | TRBD1 | TRBJ1-5 | TRBV4-1 | - | CASSQGDRGRRQPQHF | TGCGCCAGCAGCCAAGGGGACAGGGGGCGCCGACAGCCCCAGCATTTT
12 | - | TRBJ1-6 | TRBV6-5 | - | CATWGRNSPLHF | TGTGCCACCTGGGGGCGAAATTCACCCCTCCACTTT
16 | TRBD1 | TRBJ2-5 | TRBV6-2/TRBV6-3 | - | CASSYMDRPGEETQYF | TGTGCCAGCAGTTACATGGACAGGCCCGGGGAAGAGACCCAGTACTTC
16 | TRBD1 | TRBJ1-4 | TRBV2 | - | CASSAGTVATNEKLFF | TGTGCCAGCAGCGCCGGGACAGTTGCAACTAATGAAAAACTGTTTTTT
16 | TRBD1 | TRBJ1-2 | TRBV3-1/TRBV3-2 | once | CASSQQTGTGADGYTF | TGTGCCAGCAGCCAACAGACCGGGACAGGGGCCGATGGCTACACCTTC
14 | - | TRBJ1-1 | TRBV6-5 | - | CASLSDRHNTEAFF | TGTGCCAGCCTAAGCGACAGGCACAACACTGAAGCTTTCTTT
19 | TRBD2 | TRBJ2-1 | TRBV11-2 | - | CASSLPPALAVGSYNEQFF | TGTGCCAGCAGCTTACCCCCCGCACTAGCGGTAGGCTCCTACAATGAGCAGTTCTTC
13 | - | TRBJ1-1 | TRBV6-5 | - | CASSYLGATEAFF | TGTGCCAGCAGTTACTTGGGGGCCACTGAAGCTTTCTTT
14 | - | TRBJ1-6 | TRBV5-6 | - | CASSLAGVGSPLHF | TGTGCCAGCAGCTTGGCAGGGGTAGGTTCACCCCTCCACTTT
13 | TRBD1 | TRBJ2-7 | TRBV19 | few | CASSAGQGYEQYF | TGTGCCAGTAGTGCGGGACAGGGCTACGAGCAGTACTTC
15 | TRBD1 | TRBJ1-2 | TRBV28 | - | CASSARDRAGYGYTF | TGTGCCAGCAGCGCTCGGGACAGGGCCGGCTATGGCTACACCTTC
14 | - | TRBJ1-5 | TRBV6-5 | - | CASSLTGVNQPQHF | TGTGCCAGCAGTTTAACAGGTGTCAATCAGCCCCAGCATTTT
14 | TRBD1 | TRBJ2-7 | TRBV5-6 | - | CASSLGTGGNEQYF | TGTGCCAGCTCCCTCGGGACAGGGGGAAACGAGCAGTACTTC
17 | TRBD1 | TRBJ1-1 | TRBV25-1 | few | CASSESLRTGGGTEAFF | TGTGCCAGCAGTGAATCCCTCAGGACAGGGGGCGGCACTGAAGCTTTCTTT
14 | - | TRBJ1-2 | TRBV3-1/TRBV3-2 | - | CASSQPARDPGYTF | TGTGCCAGCAGCCAACCTGCCAGGGATCCTGGCTACACCTTC
16 | TRBD2 | TRBJ2-1 | TRBV24-1 | - | CATSEPSGSTYNEQFF | TGTGCCACCAGTGAGCCTAGCGGGAGTACCTACAATGAGCAGTTCTTC
15 | TRBD2 | TRBJ2-1 | TRBV27 | - | CASSLGLAGYNEQFF | TGTGCCAGCAGTTTAGGGCTAGCGGGATACAATGAGCAGTTCTTC
13 | TRBD1 | TRBJ1-1 | TRBV2 | - | CASRNRGNTEAFF | TGTGCCAGCAGGAACAGGGGGAACACTGAAGCTTTCTTT
15 | TRBD2 | TRBJ2-7 | TRBV2 | - | CASSEDRTSFYEQYF | TGTGCCAGCAGTGAAGATCGGACTAGCTTTTACGAGCAGTACTTC
14 | - | TRBJ2-5 | TRBV5-1 | - | CASSLVGPQETQYF | TGCGCCAGCAGCTTGGTGGGGCCCCAAGAGACCCAGTACTTC
14 | TRBD2 | TRBJ2-1 | TRBV19 | - | CASRSSGARNEQFF | TGTGCCAGTAGGTCTAGCGGGGCGAGGAATGAGCAGTTCTTC
12 | - | TRBJ2-3 | TRBV18 | - | CASSPTLDTQYF | TGTGCCAGCTCACCGACATTGGATACGCAGTATTTT
14 | - | TRBJ2-5 | TRBV7-2 | - | CASSVAGARETQYF | TGTGCCAGCAGCGTCGCGGGGGCCCGCGAGACCCAGTACTTC
14 | - | TRBJ2-3 | TRBV4-1 | - | CASSQGGATDTQYF | TGCGCCAGCAGCCAAGGAGGAGCCACAGATACGCAGTATTTT
15 | TRBD2 | TRBJ2-7 | TRBV5-1 | - | CASSLQSGSSHEQYF | TGCGCCAGCAGCTTACAGAGCGGGAGTAGTCACGAGCAGTACTTC
11 | - | TRBJ1-2 | TRBV25-1 | - | CASSETLGYTF | TGTGCCAGCAGTGAAACTTTGGGCTACACCTTC